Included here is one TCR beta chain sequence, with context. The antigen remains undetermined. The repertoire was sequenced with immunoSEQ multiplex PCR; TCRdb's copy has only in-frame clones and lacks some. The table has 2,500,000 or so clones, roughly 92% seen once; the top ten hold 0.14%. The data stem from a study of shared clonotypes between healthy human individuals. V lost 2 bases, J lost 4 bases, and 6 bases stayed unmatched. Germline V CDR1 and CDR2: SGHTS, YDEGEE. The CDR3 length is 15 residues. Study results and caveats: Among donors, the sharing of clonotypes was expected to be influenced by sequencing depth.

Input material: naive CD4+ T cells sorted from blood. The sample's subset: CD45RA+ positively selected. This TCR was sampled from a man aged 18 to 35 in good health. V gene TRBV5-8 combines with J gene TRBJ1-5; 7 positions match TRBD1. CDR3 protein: CASSLLRGPNQPQHF. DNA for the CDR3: TGTGCCAGCAGCTTACTAAGGGGGCCTAATCAGCCCCAGCATTTT.